This T cell receptor (beta chain) was retrieved from a study of blood T cell repertoires in COVID-19. The CDR3 has 15 residues. Trimming left V 1 base short and J 5 bases short, with 14 bases between. From germline, CDR1 is KGHSH and CDR2 LQKENI. Only in-frame clones appear in the TCRdb table, and some are missing; sequencing was by immunoSEQ multiplex PCR. The top ten clones hold 10% of a sample with 200,000 to 250,000 clones, around 80% of them seen once. This TCR derives from an elderly woman with acute or convalescent COVID-19. The genes are TRBV18 and TRBJ2-5, with D perhaps matching TRBD2 (5 bases). Sequenced material: peripheral blood. CDR3 residues: CASSPQAVRDETQYF. The CDR3 DNA reads TGTGCCAGCTCACCACAAGCGGTTAGGGATGAGACCCAGTACTTC.